The T cell receptor (beta chain) under discussion was sequenced for a study of T-cell memory formation after mild COVID-19. Study-wide points: In second-wave clones peaking day 37, SARS-CoV-2 specificity remained unconfirmed.

5'RACE, which relied on constant-segment primers, yielded TCR alpha and TCR beta cDNA libraries carrying sample barcodes and UMIs. TCRdb recomputed calls from the 5' RACE reads with MiXCR, one row per CDR3 protein. This sample has a few hundred thousand distinct CDR3 sequences, with 15% to 20% found just once. In germline, CDR1 is SGHTA, CDR2 FQGTGA. The CDR3 has 13 amino acids. Deletions cut 3 bases from V and 3 bases from J, with 8 bases between. The sample holds a few counts of this clonotype. Its target is not known. This clonotype was sampled from a man between 18 and 35 years old who had mild COVID-19 (a few samples of this study predate the infection). Cell type and time point are not known. The sample taken for sequencing was PBMCs or a T cell subset sorted from them (not recorded which). The chain couples TRBV7-3 to TRBJ2-5; D is unresolved. CDR3 sequence: CASSLTWKETQYF. CDR3 nucleotide sequence: TGTGCCAGCAGCTTGACCTGGAAAGAGACCCAGTACTTC.